This is a list of T cell receptor beta chains from one sample in a study of T cell changes during pregnancy in multiple sclerosis. The protocol was immunoSEQ multiplex PCR, while the TCRdb copy is restricted to in-frame clones and leaves out a portion. The repertoire holds roughly 40,000 clones, with 92% as singletons. The sample was CD8+ T cells from peripheral blood mononuclear cells, taken in the first trimester of pregnancy. These receptors came from a female donor with multiple sclerosis, enrolled in a pregnancy study. The conserved cysteine and the conserved F or W are not part of the CDR3 here. A D gene is named only where the DNA matches it firmly. Not every row has a clone size; where given, it reads once, few, many or a size class.

len,v_gene,d_gene,abundance,CDR3aa
13,TRBV10-3,-,-,AISESGQGYYEQY
13,TRBV6-5,TRBD1,-,ASSYWTGGDSPLH
13,TRBV5-1,-,-,ASSLGTASNEKLF
12,TRBV7-6,-,-,ASSWGQLNTEAF
11,TRBV2,-,-,ASSEYSNQPQH
14,TRBV4-2,TRBD2,-,ASSQDASGGPYEQY
12,TRBV19,TRBD1,once,ASSMAGTAYEQY
12,TRBV10-2,TRBD2,-,ASSSGGAPETQY
9,TRBV20-1,-,-,SAVRGGTIY
12,TRBV11-2,TRBD2,-,ASSLAGGRDTQY
13,TRBV29-1,-,once,SVEDPGRENTEAF
12,TRBV13,TRBD2,-,ASTEGLAYNEQF
14,TRBV2,-,once,ASSGGGARPAGELF
11,TRBV6-6,-,-,ASSYGQSYEQY
10,TRBV6-6,-,once,ASKAGNEKLF
13,TRBV15,TRBD1,-,ATSRDDDRVRGLF
14,TRBV9,-,-,ASSLRWDTPSDTQY
14,TRBV5-1,TRBD1,-,ASIPGRTGVNTEAF
13,TRBV29-1,-,once,SVIPAVRSGNTIY
14,TRBV5-1,-,-,ASSSADTGLNTEAF
13,TRBV27,-,-,ASSPSGTLYNEQF
14,TRBV5-1,-,-,ASSLEFGEITYEQY
12,TRBV13,-,-,ASSFGDRNTEAF
12,TRBV27,-,-,ASSLRDNQETQY
13,TRBV19,-,-,ASSISPYSNQPQH
13,TRBV5-1,TRBD2,-,ASSLVRGGPETQY
13,TRBV11-1,TRBD2,-,ASSEIAGGRETQY
14,TRBV7-9,-,-,ASSLIGPGGDEKLF
12,TRBV4-1,-,-,ASRGQIGDEKLF
16,TRBV4-2,TRBD2,-,ASSQDPSGGESSYEQY
13,TRBV28,-,-,ASSSGTLGGETQY
13,TRBV9,TRBD2,-,ASSISGGTGETQY
12,TRBV2,-,-,ASSQRGTNEKLF
14,TRBV19,-,-,ASKMAGVYSGNTIY
16,TRBV2,TRBD1,-,ASSDRTGQRHGANVLT
12,TRBV30,TRBD2,-,AWRGTSASYEQY
15,TRBV13,TRBD2,-,ASSLRWAGEVVDEQY
11,TRBV7-9,-,-,AGGTDLREEQY
13,TRBV27,-,-,ASSSSPTTSYEQY
14,TRBV19,TRBD2,once,ASSIELAGGLNEQF
14,TRBV7-6,-,-,ASRAGGGLSTDTQY
11,TRBV15,TRBD1,-,ATSRGPNQPQH
14,TRBV6-1,-,-,ASSESASSSGNTIY
11,TRBV7-7,TRBD1,-,ASSRQGVETQY
13,TRBV5-5,TRBD1,-,ASSTDRGSNQPQH
12,TRBV13,TRBD1,-,ASSPGQGSQPQH
14,TRBV5-1,TRBD1,-,ASSLEGQWGFYEQY
13,TRBV9,-,-,ASSVVEGAGDTQY
14,TRBV27,TRBD2,-,ASHHGGGSGANVLT
12,TRBV4-1,-,-,ASSQGPSKDTQY
13,TRBV6-6,-,once,ASSADPGQSTEAF
11,TRBV27,-,few,AAGGTVYNEQF
13,TRBV6-5,-,-,ASSLEAQGTDTQY
14,TRBV7-9,TRBD1,few,ASSRLTGGTFNEQF
12,TRBV4-2,-,-,ASSTRLVAGELF